These T cell receptor beta chains were read from a single sample in a study of shared clonotypes between healthy human individuals. Clones were sequenced by immunoSEQ multiplex PCR, and TCRdb holds only the in-frame ones, with some missing. The table has about 490,000 clones, approximately 82% seen once. Input material: PBMCs. The receptors here all came from a woman in her 40s in good health. Some clones in this sample may be carry-over from other donors' samples. Both conserved end residues are part of each CDR3. A D gene is named only where the DNA matches it firmly. Size tells how often a clone was seen (once, few, many) or the class of an expanded clone, and some rows leave it out.

clone_size	v_call	j_call	d_call	cdr3_aa	cdr3_nt
once	TRBV5-4	TRBJ2-7	TRBD2	CASSTLSGSNYEQYF	TGTGCCAGCAGCACCCTCAGCGGGAGTAACTACGAGCAGTACTTC
NA	TRBV7-9	TRBJ2-7	NA	CASARVASYEQYF	TGTGCCAGCGCCCGGGTGGCCTCCTACGAGCAGTACTTC
few	TRBV5-8	TRBJ1-4	NA	CASSLGGGLFF	TGTGCCAGCAGCTTGGGGGGAGGACTGTTTTTT
NA	TRBV5-1	TRBJ2-1	NA	CASSLGVGLRSGVQFF	TGCGCCAGCAGCTTGGGTGTAGGACTCCGATCTGGGGTGCAGTTCTTC
few	TRBV5-4	TRBJ2-1	NA	CASSTFRAADNEQFF	TGTGCCAGCAGCACCTTCCGCGCCGCCGACAATGAGCAGTTCTTC
NA	TRBV7-3	TRBJ2-3	NA	CAGSPPGSRGTDTQYF	TGTGCCGGCAGCCCCCCTGGCTCGCGTGGCACAGATACGCAGTATTTT
NA	TRBV13	TRBJ1-2	NA	CASSSGWTTYGYTF	TGTGCCAGCAGTTCAGGCTGGACAACCTATGGCTACACCTTC
NA	TRBV30	TRBJ1-2	NA	CAWGYGEGYTF	TGTGCCTGGGGGTACGGGGAAGGCTACACCTTC
NA	TRBV19	TRBJ2-4	NA	CASSIDGENIQYF	TGTGCCAGTAGTATAGACGGGGAAAACATTCAGTACTTC
NA	TRBV4-2	TRBJ2-1	TRBD2	CASSQDWLAGNNEQFF	TGTGCCAGCAGCCAAGACTGGCTAGCGGGGAACAATGAGCAGTTCTTC
once	TRBV10-3	TRBJ2-1	TRBD1	CAITPGQGAHNEQFF	TGTGCCATCACACCCGGACAGGGGGCCCACAATGAGCAGTTCTTC
NA	TRBV11-2	TRBJ2-7	TRBD2	CASSLTSGGEQYF	TGTGCCAGCAGCCTGACTAGCGGGGGCGAGCAGTACTTC
once	TRBV9	TRBJ2-7	TRBD2	CASSASGTSGAYEQYF	TGTGCCAGCAGCGCCTCCGGGACTAGCGGAGCCTACGAGCAGTACTTC
NA	TRBV5-8	TRBJ2-1	TRBD1	CASSSGTGTYNEQFF	TGTGCCAGCAGCTCCGGGACAGGGACCTACAATGAGCAGTTCTTC
once	TRBV28	TRBJ2-5	NA	CASSLSSPLGTQYF	TGTGCCAGCAGTCTTTCTAGTCCTCTGGGGACCCAGTACTTC
NA	TRBV25-1	TRBJ2-4	NA	CASSRLRQGQYF	TGTGCCAGCAGTCGGCTCCGGCAGGGGCAGTACTTC
NA	TRBV5-4	TRBJ2-3	TRBD1	CASSAPGQLTDTQYF	TGTGCCAGCAGCGCCCCGGGACAGCTCACAGATACGCAGTATTTT
NA	TRBV14	TRBJ1-1	NA	CASSQDWGTEAFF	TGTGCCAGCAGCCAAGATTGGGGCACTGAAGCTTTCTTT
NA	TRBV7-9	TRBJ1-1	NA	CASSPGRVALNTEAFF	TGTGCCAGCAGCCCCGGACGCGTCGCTCTGAACACTGAAGCTTTCTTT
NA	TRBV4-1	TRBJ2-1	TRBD2	CASRPTSESSYNEQFF	TGCGCCAGCAGGCCCACTAGCGAAAGCTCCTACAATGAGCAGTTCTTC
NA	TRBV7-2	TRBJ2-5	NA	CASSFRGNSETQYF	TGTGCCAGCAGCTTCCGGGGGAATTCGGAGACCCAGTACTTC
NA	TRBV29-1	TRBJ1-1	TRBD1	CSVQSTGGTEAFF	TGCAGCGTCCAATCGACAGGGGGGACTGAAGCTTTCTTT
NA	TRBV27	TRBJ1-2	NA	CASSLSARVNYGYTF	TGTGCCAGCAGTTTATCTGCCAGGGTAAACTATGGCTACACCTTC
NA	TRBV7-8	TRBJ2-6	NA	CASSTFSGANVLTF	TGTGCCAGCAGCACGTTCTCTGGGGCCAACGTCCTGACTTTC
few	TRBV25-1	TRBJ1-5	NA	CASSEWDTANQPQHF	TGTGCCAGCAGTGAATGGGACACGGCAAATCAGCCCCAGCATTTT
few	TRBV9	TRBJ2-5	NA	CASSVEGRGETQYF	TGTGCCAGCAGCGTAGAGGGCCGGGGAGAGACCCAGTACTTC
once	TRBV19	TRBJ2-1	TRBD2	CASRTLAGGNNEQFF	TGTGCCAGTAGAACACTAGCGGGAGGGAACAATGAGCAGTTCTTC
NA	TRBV28	TRBJ1-5	NA	CASRDGIQPQHF	TGTGCCAGCAGAGATGGTATACAGCCCCAGCATTTT
NA	TRBV6-1	TRBJ2-1	NA	CASVGRTDNEQFF	TGTGCCAGCGTGGGACGGACGGACAATGAGCAGTTCTTC
NA	TRBV21-1	TRBJ1-2	NA	CASSKARTGSSGDYGYTF	TGTGCCAGCAGCAAAGCGCGAACAGGATCCTCGGGAGACTATGGCTACACCTTC
NA	TRBV11-2	TRBJ2-3	TRBD2	CASSLVLAGGPESDTQYF	TGTGCCAGCAGCTTAGTCCTAGCGGGAGGGCCGGAGTCAGATACGCAGTATTTT
NA	TRBV18	TRBJ2-6	NA	CASSHGGFGANVLTF	TGTGCCAGCTCACACGGGGGTTTTGGGGCCAACGTCCTGACTTTC
NA	TRBV10-3	TRBJ2-1	TRBD1	CAISGGQAEGDEQFF	TGTGCCATCAGTGGGGGACAGGCTGAAGGGGATGAGCAGTTCTTC
NA	TRBV6-1	TRBJ1-1	TRBD1	CASSGWDRGPTEAFF	TGTGCCAGCAGTGGGTGGGACAGGGGGCCAACTGAAGCTTTCTTT
few	TRBV7-2	TRBJ2-3	TRBD2	CASSLVAGGGTDTQYF	TGTGCCAGCAGCTTAGTTGCGGGAGGAGGCACAGATACGCAGTATTTT
NA	TRBV30	TRBJ1-1	NA	CAWSVLGNTEAFF	TGTGCCTGGAGTGTACTCGGAAACACTGAAGCTTTCTTT
NA	TRBV29-1	TRBJ2-3	NA	CSVEPSTDTQYF	TGCAGCGTTGAACCTTCCACAGATACGCAGTATTTT
NA	TRBV6-4	TRBJ2-2	NA	CASSESGLPTGELFF	TGTGCCAGCAGTGAGAGCGGGCTACCCACCGGGGAGCTGTTTTTT
NA	TRBV2	TRBJ1-1	NA	CASSEGGRAEAFF	TGTGCCAGCAGTGAAGGAGGGAGGGCCGAAGCTTTCTTT
once	TRBV11-2	TRBJ2-7	NA	CASSLEGLVGGEQYF	TGTGCCAGCAGCTTAGAGGGACTGGTCGGTGGCGAGCAGTACTTC
NA	TRBV28	TRBJ2-1	TRBD2	CASSFRTSGGNEQFF	TGTGCCAGCAGTTTTAGGACTAGCGGGGGAAATGAGCAGTTCTTC